The source of this TCR beta chain is a study of blood T cells in healthy people across ages (dated by TCRdb to about 2015). At the level of the whole study: In model experiments, template switching captured roughly one uniquely barcoded TCR beta cDNA molecule for every two T cells. The donors were divided into four age groups: young (average around 16 years), middle-aged (approximately 41), aged (approximately 59) and long-lived (approximately 74). Donors of different ages were randomly distributed across sequencing lanes to avoid experimental bias. To track age-related changes in TCR beta repertoire diversity, the study relied on deep sequencing normalized with unique cDNA molecular identifiers. The study analyzed two additional independent replicas of 1 million unique cDNA reads from the same blood draw for two donors, one aged 18 to 30 and one aged 80 or older. Paper-wide results and their limitations: Because donor CMV infection status was unknown, age-related changes in expanded clonotypes were potentially confounded. Bulk unsorted PBMC profiling prevented conclusive comparison of naive and antigen-experienced compartments. Total diversity estimates from one million sequenced T cells were considered lower bounds and underestimates. The percentage of naive T cells measured by flow cytometry correlated strongly with observed TCR beta diversity. As age increased, observed TCR beta diversity per million T cells dropped in a roughly linear way, and a significant reduction was already evident by age approximately 40. Compared with the aged group, the long-lived group had more naive CD4+ T cells, fewer expanded clones and increased TCR diversity, suggesting age selection.

Donors were 40 or so systemically healthy Caucasian individuals from Russia aged roughly 6 to 100 years. Each donor gave ten milliliters of peripheral blood, collected into EDTA-treated Vacutainer tubes. Ficoll-Paque density-gradient centrifugation was used to isolate PBMCs, with at least 6.5 million per sample. Total RNA was extracted from PBMCs with Trizol reagent, with at least 6 micrograms obtained per sample. The percentages of naive CD45RAhigh/CD27high T cells were determined by flow cytometry on a PBMC aliquot from every donor. This clonotype was seen a few times. Its recognized antigen is unknown. It has no much larger one-base neighbor in the sample; base qualities were not kept. The library was made by 5' RACE. Sequencing relied on an Illumina HiSeq 2500. The second PCR ran for about 6 to 11 cycles and used a J-beta primer mix along with a sample-barcoded 5' primer. A template-switch 5' adaptor carrying 12 random nucleotides introduced a unique molecular identifier onto each TCR beta cDNA molecule. Each sample yielded at least 3 million CDR3-containing paired-end reads. First-strand cDNA synthesis was performed from all RNA using the Mint cDNA synthesis kit, with priming by a TRBC-specific oligonucleotide. Following uracil-DNA glycosylase treatment, all cDNA underwent a first 18-cycle PCR with the universal primers M1SS and BC2_uni_R. Concerning the study's data processing: For normalization, 1 million high-quality reads, each with a distinct molecular identifier, were randomly selected from each sample. Instead of being binned into consensus sequences, reads with shared molecular identifiers were discarded. MiTCR, set to a Q25 quality threshold and the strictest error-elimination algorithm, was used for CDR3 identification, clonotype clustering and error correction. Lower-bound total TCR beta diversity was estimated with a nonparametric unseen species model using Euler transformation. TCRdb took the public reads, trimmed them with fastp at Q25, ran MiXCR for clone calling and kept in-frame beta chains. Rows are unified per CDR3 protein, each entry keeping the most common DNA and genes. The V and J calls were determined by TCRdb, not by the authors. This sample holds about 800,000 distinct CDR3 sequences; 58% were observed only once. In total, the top ten clones hold approximately 21% of the sample.

Material: blood. The sequence was collected from a man younger than 40 in good health.

CDR3 region: CASSSTYSSFSQGLYEQYF. The nucleotide sequence reads TGTGCCAGCAGCTCTACTTACAGCAGCTTCAGCCAGGGGCTCTACGAGCAGTACTTC. The chain uses TRBV5-6 and TRBJ2-4; possibly the D gene is TRBD1, per 6 matching bases. TRBJ2-7 matches the DNA end more closely, so the J call is doubtful. According to the germline V gene, CDR1 reads SGHDT and CDR2 reads YYEEEE. Taken from cysteine to phenylalanine, the CDR3 has 19 residues. Kept here is only the CDR3 DNA, which spans 57 bases and is read in frame from base 1.